This TCR beta chain originates from a study of T cells in Graves' hyperthyroidism and ophthalmopathy. This clonotype was detected many times. TCR beta CDR3 sequences were amplified from RNA transcripts. Initially, a first-round RT-PCR of the TCR CDR3 employed the HTBI primer set. TCRdb redid the calling of the multiplex PCR reads with MiXCR, one entry per CDR3 protein. This sample carries about 600,000 distinct CDR3 sequences, about 14% of them seen once, and the ten largest clones take 9.5% to 15%. The receptor's source is a woman aged 45-60 years with Graves' ophthalmopathy. The sample was blood.

CDR3 sequence (DNA): TGTGCCAGCAGTCCAGGGCTACAGGATGGGGACACAGATACGCAGTATTTT. This sequence encodes CASSPGLQDGDTDTQYF. This chain links TRBV28 with TRBJ2-3; weak D call: TRBD1 (5 bases). CDR1 and CDR2 from the germline V gene are MDHEN and SYDVKM. Trimming took 5 bases from V and 2 from J, leaving 20 bases between them. CDR3 length: 17 amino acids.